The 10 T cell receptor beta chains below were found in one sample sequenced in a study of T cells after yellow fever vaccination. TCRdb reprocessed the 5' RACE reads with MiXCR, giving one entry per CDR3 protein. The repertoire consists of tens of thousands of distinct CDR3 sequences, with around 7.7% occurring once and the leading ten covering around 38%. The material was CD8+ T cells sorted from PBMCs, obtained on the day of the yellow fever booster vaccination. The receptors come from a man aged 25-45 years who received the YFV17D yellow fever vaccine.

This clonotype was seen only a few times. This rearrangement joins TRBV18 to TRBJ2-1; D is perhaps TRBD1 (6 bases). The CDR3 loop spans 15 amino acids. The germline gives CDR1 KGHSH, CDR2 LQKENI. V was clipped by 3 bases and J by 5 bases, with 14 bases between them. CDR3 in amino acids: CASSPVDRPNNEQFF. In nucleotides, the CDR3 is TGTGCCAGCTCACCCGTCGACAGGCCCAACAATGAGCAGTTCTTC. Filled out from reference TRBV18 and TRBJ2-1, the complete variable domain reads NAGVMQNPRHLVRRRGQEARLRCSPMKGHSHVYWYRQLPEEGLKFMVYLQKENIIDESGMPKERFSAEFPKEGPSILRIQQVVRGDSAAYFCASSPVDRPNNEQFFGPGTRLTVL.

The chain uses TRBV9 and TRBJ2-1; weak D call: TRBD2 (6 bases). Deletions cut 3 bases from V and 7 bases from J, with 17 bases between. The CDR3 has 15 amino acids. Germline V CDR1 and CDR2: SGDLS, YYNGEE. CDR3 nucleotides: TGTGCCAGCAGCGCCGAGACGCTAGCGTTGAATGAGCAGTTCTTC. Residues: CASSAETLALNEQFF.

This chain joins TRBV19 and TRBJ2-1, with D perhaps TRBD2 (6 bases). The CDR3 totals 14 residues. The V end lost 6 bases, the J end lost 5 bases, and 14 bases lay between the germline ends. The germline V gene encodes CDR1 LNHDA and CDR2 SQIVND (reference sequence). The CDR3 spells CASREGGGDNEQFF. The DNA of the CDR3 is TGTGCCAGTAGGGAGGGAGGCGGGGACAATGAGCAGTTCTTC.

This clonotype was seen a handful of times. The chain has TRBV29-1 and TRBJ1-1, with a possible D match to TRBD1 (5 bases). Germline CDR1 reads SQVTM; CDR2 reads ANQGSEA. The CDR3 totals 12 residues. V lost 4 bases and J lost 4, with 10 bases in between. CDR3 nucleotides: TGCAGCGTTGTGGGGGGGAGCACTGAAGCTTTCTTT. Translating gives CSVVGGSTEAFF. Looking up the rest from reference TRBV29-1 and TRBJ1-1 gives the full variable domain: SAVISQKPSRDICQRGTSLTIQCQVDSQVTMMFWYRQQPGQSLTLIATANQGSEATYESGFVIDKFPISRPNLTFSTLTVSNMSPEDSSIYLCSVVGGSTEAFFGQGTRLTVV.

In its sample, this clonotype was seen a few times. The V and J genes are TRBV30 and TRBJ2-5; D perhaps matches TRBD2 (6 bases). Germline CDR1 is GTSNPN and CDR2 is SVGIG (reference sequence). V dropped 1 base and J dropped 5 bases, with 17 bases sitting between them. The CDR3 is 15 amino acids. The CDR3: CAWSESLALRETQYF. CDR3 sequence (DNA): TGTGCCTGGAGTGAGTCACTAGCCCTTCGGGAGACCCAGTACTTC.

This chain joins TRBV15 and TRBJ1-1, with no clear D. The CDR3 contains 13 residues. The V and J ends lost 4 bases and 2 bases respectively, with 8 bases between them. CDR1 and CDR2 from the germline V gene are LNHNV and YYDKDF (reference sequence). This chain's CDR3 is CATSTPTNTEAFF. In DNA, the CDR3 is TGTGCCACCAGCACTCCGACCAACACTGAAGCTTTCTTT.

This clonotype has at least ten counts. The gene calls are TRBV12-3 or TRBV12-4 and TRBJ2-7; TRBD2 aligns across 14 bases. V shed 6 bases, J shed 5 bases, and the junction held 9 bases outside the gene matches. The CDR3 loop spans 16 amino acids. This CDR3 is CASSPTGLAGVNEQYF. CDR3 DNA sequence: TGTGCCAGCAGCCCAACGGGACTAGCGGGAGTTAACGAGCAGTACTTC.

This clonotype was observed a handful of times. V usage is TRBV9 and J usage is TRBJ2-1; 13 nucleotides align to TRBD2. The junction had 6 bases not matched to a gene; V was cut back by 3 bases and J by 0 bases. Per the germline V gene, CDR1 is SGDLS and CDR2 is YYNGEE. This CDR3 spans 18 amino acids. CDR3 coding DNA: TGTGCCAGCAGCGAGCCCCGGACTAGCGGGAGCTCCTACAATGAGCAGTTCTTC. It codes for CASSEPRTSGSSYNEQFF. Combining the CDR3 with reference TRBV9 and TRBJ2-1 gives the whole variable domain DSGVTQTPKHLITATGQRVTLRCSPRSGDLSVYWYQQSLDQGLQFLIQYYNGEERAKGNILERFSAQQFPDLHSELNLSSLELGDSALYFCASSEPRTSGSSYNEQFFGPGTRLTVL.

This clonotype turned up a few times. The chain couples TRBV6-5 to TRBJ1-1; weak D call: TRBD1 (6 bases). This CDR3 comprises 14 residues. V was shortened by 2 bases and J by 1 base, with 8 bases between the two germline ends. Germline CDR1 MNHEY, CDR2 SVGAGI. The CDR3 loop reads CASSYGGRNTEAFF. The CDR3 DNA follows: TGTGCCAGCAGTTACGGGGGCCGGAACACTGAAGCTTTCTTT.

The chain couples TRBV20-1 to TRBJ2-7; the D is unclear. The germline V and J ends were trimmed by 6 bases and 0 bases, with 12 bases remaining between them. The CDR3 is 13 residues long. CDR1 is DFQATT and CDR2 is SNEGSKA in the germline V gene (reference sequence). CDR3 nucleotides: TGCAGTGCCGTCCGTAGGGACTCCTACGAGCAGTACTTC. Its translation: CSAVRRDSYEQYF.